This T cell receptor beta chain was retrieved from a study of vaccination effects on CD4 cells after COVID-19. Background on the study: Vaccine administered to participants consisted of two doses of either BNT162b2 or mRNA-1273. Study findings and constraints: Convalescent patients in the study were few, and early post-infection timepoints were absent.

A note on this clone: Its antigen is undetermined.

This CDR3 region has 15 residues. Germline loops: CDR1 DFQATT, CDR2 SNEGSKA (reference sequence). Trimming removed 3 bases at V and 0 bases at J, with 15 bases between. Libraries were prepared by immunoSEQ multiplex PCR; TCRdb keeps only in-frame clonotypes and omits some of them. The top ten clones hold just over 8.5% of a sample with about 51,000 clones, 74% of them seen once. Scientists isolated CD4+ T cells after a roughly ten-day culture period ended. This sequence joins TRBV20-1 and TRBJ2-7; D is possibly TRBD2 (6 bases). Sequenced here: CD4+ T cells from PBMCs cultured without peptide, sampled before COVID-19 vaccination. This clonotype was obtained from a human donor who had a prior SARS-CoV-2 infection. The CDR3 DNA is TGCAGTGCTAGTCTCGGGGCTAGCGACTCCTACGAGCAGTACTTC. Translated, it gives CSASLGASDSYEQYF.